The rows below give T cell receptor beta chains drawn from one sample of a study of shared clonotypes between healthy human individuals. The protocol was immunoSEQ multiplex PCR, while the TCRdb copy is restricted to in-frame clones and leaves out a portion. This table holds 550,000 to 750,000 clones, 95% to 96% found once. The sequencing input was naive CD8+ T cells sorted from blood. The origin of the receptors is a woman in her 30s in good health. The CDR3 runs from the conserved cysteine through the conserved F or W. Fields, in order: CDR3 DNA, CDR3 protein, V gene, CDR3 length, J gene, D gene, clone size. D genes are given only for firm matches. Some rows have no size entry. The others give once, few or many, or a class for an expanded clone.

DNA: TGTGCCAGTAGTATCATCGGCCGTGAAGCTTTCTTT
CDR3: CASSIIGREAFF
V: TRBV19
length: 12
J: TRBJ1-1
D: -
size: -

DNA: TGTGCCAGCCGGTACAAGGAACGGGACAGTAGCTACGAGCAGTACTTC
CDR3: CASRYKERDSSYEQYF
V: TRBV27
length: 16
J: TRBJ2-7
D: TRBD1
size: -

DNA: TGTGCCAGCACGAATTCGGGACTAAAAAACTACAATGAGCAGTTCTTC
CDR3: CASTNSGLKNYNEQFF
V: TRBV27
length: 16
J: TRBJ2-1
D: TRBD2
size: -

DNA: TGCGCCAGCAGCCCAGACAGGCATGAGAACACTGAAGCTTTCTTT
CDR3: CASSPDRHENTEAFF
V: TRBV4-1
length: 15
J: TRBJ1-1
D: -
size: -

DNA: TGTGCCAGCAGTGCGGGACAGGGGGGCTCCTACGAGCAGTACTTC
CDR3: CASSAGQGGSYEQYF
V: TRBV6-4
length: 15
J: TRBJ2-7
D: TRBD1
size: once

DNA: TGCAGCGCCCTGCGGCTCAGGGGACGGGATGAAAAACTGTTTTTT
CDR3: CSALRLRGRDEKLFF
V: TRBV29-1
length: 15
J: TRBJ1-4
D: -
size: -

DNA: TGTGCCAGCCAGGAGGTGTCATCAGATACGCAGTATTTT
CDR3: CASQEVSSDTQYF
V: TRBV7-3
length: 13
J: TRBJ2-3
D: -
size: -

DNA: TGTGCCAGCAGTTTGGGGCAGGGAAGCACCGGGGAGCTGTTTTTT
CDR3: CASSLGQGSTGELFF
V: TRBV6-5
length: 15
J: TRBJ2-2
D: -
size: -

DNA: TGTGCCAGCAGCCCCAGTCGGGGGGTGGCCACTGAAGCTTTCTTT
CDR3: CASSPSRGVATEAFF
V: TRBV5-4
length: 15
J: TRBJ1-1
D: -
size: -

DNA: TGTGCCTGTAGTTTGCGGGCAGGGAACACCGGGGAGCTGTTTTTT
CDR3: CACSLRAGNTGELFF
V: TRBV19
length: 15
J: TRBJ2-2
D: -
size: -